This T cell receptor beta chain was sequenced during a study of cytomegalovirus exposure and HLA in healthy donors. Study-wide points: The number of N-insertions in an Asian-associated ancestry cluster was reportedly below the roughly 620-donor mean in a later analysis. HLA alleles were associated with roughly 17,000 TCR beta sequences in a later analysis at 0.05 false discovery rate.

This clone turned up a few times. Its antigen is as yet unknown. The PCR was carried out with 60 Vbeta primers and 13 Jbeta primers. Clones were read by immunoSEQ multiplex PCR, and TCRdb kept only the in-frame ones, dropping some. The sample carries around 100,000 clones, around 75% recorded once. CDR1 is LGHNA and CDR2 is YNFKEQ in the germline V gene. Trimming took 5 bases from V and 5 from J, leaving 10 bases between them. There are 12 residues in the CDR3. The genes are TRBV4-2 and TRBJ2-7; possible D gene TRBD2, 5 bases. The receptor's source is a woman aged 18-29 years in good health and CMV-seropositive. The sequencing input was PBMCs. CDR3 region: CASSTREHEQYF. The CDR3, as DNA: TGTGCCAGCAGCACACGGGAACACGAGCAGTACTTC.